This T cell receptor beta chain was recovered during a study of identical twins. TCRdb called the 5' RACE reads again in MiXCR, with one record for every CDR3 protein. This repertoire shows fewer than 250,000 distinct CDR3 sequences, approximately 16% found once; its top ten account for 40%. This clonotype was found a few times. Trimming stripped 4 bases from V and 3 bases from J, with 13 bases between. Germline V gene lookup returns CDR1 LGHNA and CDR2 YSLEER. The CDR3 has 15 amino acids. This sample was also put to use in a study of T cells expressing NK-cell markers.

Sequenced sample: CD8+ T cells sorted from blood. This sequence was found in a woman in her late teens or twenties in good health. V and J are TRBV4-3 and TRBJ2-1, with D tentatively TRBD2 (6 bases). For the CDR3, the DNA is TGCGCCAGCAGCCGGCGGGATGCCTACTACAATGAGCAGTTCTTC. It yields the protein CASSRRDAYYNEQFF.